The 7 T cell receptor beta chains in this list originate from one sample, sequenced in a study of blood T cell repertoires in COVID-19. The data were produced by immunoSEQ multiplex PCR, yet TCRdb's version contains in-frame clones alone and is incomplete. The sample has 350,000 or so clones, 85% to 90% seen once; the top ten hold around 7%. Sequencing used peripheral blood. The receptors here all came from a man between 18 and 35 years old with active or convalescent COVID-19.

The chain has TRBV2 and TRBJ1-1, with D possibly TRBD1 on 6 matching bases. V lost 4 bases and J 6 bases, leaving 15 bases between the germline ends. Per the germline V gene, CDR1 is SNHLY and CDR2 is FYNNEI. The CDR3 covers 14 residues. The CDR3 is CASSATGSRPEAFF. DNA for the CDR3: TGTGCCAGCAGTGCGACAGGCAGTAGGCCTGAAGCTTTCTTT.

The V and J genes are TRBV4-2 and TRBJ1-2; no clear D. V shed 4 bases and J shed 7 bases, with 22 bases lying between them. This CDR3 comprises 16 residues. Germline V lookup: CDR1 LGHNA, CDR2 YNFKEQ. The CDR3 DNA reads as TGTGCCAGCAGCCTAACTTTCGGGGAGGGAGTAAGTGGCTACACCTTC. Translation: CASSLTFGEGVSGYTF.

The chain is built from TRBV29-1 and TRBJ1-2; 8 nucleotides match TRBD1. Germline V gene lookup returns CDR1 SQVTM and CDR2 ANQGSEA. CDR3 length: 16 residues. With V trimmed by 5 bases and J by 4 bases, 15 bases remained unmatched. CDR3 DNA sequence: TGCAGCGTTCCCGAATTTTATTACGACAGGGGCTATGGCTACACCTTC. Encoded protein: CSVPEFYYDRGYGYTF.

This chain joins TRBV9 and TRBJ1-5; possible D gene TRBD1, 6 bases. The germline V gene has CDR1 SGDLS and CDR2 YYNGEE. CDR3 size: 16 residues. The V and J ends lost 0 bases and 3 bases respectively, with 13 bases between them. CDR3 DNA: TGTGCCAGCAGCGTAGGACAGGACAGCCACAATCAGCCCCAGCATTTT. It codes for CASSVGQDSHNQPQHF.

In the case of this clone: A much larger clone lies one base from this, so it may be a read error. The rearrangement links TRBV28 to TRBJ1-2, with 9 nucleotides matching TRBD1. CDR1 MDHEN and CDR2 SYDVKM come from the germline V gene. Unmatched junction bases numbered 6, after V lost 6 bases and J lost 4 bases. The CDR3 has 14 residues. CDR3 amino acids: CASRLGQGSYGYTF. In nucleotides, the CDR3 is TGTGCCAGCAGATTAGGACAGGGGAGCTATGGCTACACCTTC.

The J gene is TRBJ2-7, the V gene TRBV7-2, with TRBD2 as a possible D gene (6 bases). The germline gives CDR1 SGHTA, CDR2 FQGNSA. This CDR3 contains 15 residues. The V gene lost 3 bases and the J gene lost 3 bases, with 15 bases spanning the gap. The CDR3 region is CASSFSSELVYEQYF. CDR3 nucleotide sequence: TGTGCCAGCAGCTTTTCTAGCGAATTAGTCTACGAGCAGTACTTC.

The rearrangement links TRBV9 to TRBJ2-3, with TRBD2 matching 7 bases. CDR1 and CDR2 from the germline V gene are SGDLS and YYNGEE. Germline trimming cut 4 bases from V and 3 bases from J; bases unmatched to any gene: 8. CDR3 length equals 15 residues. For the CDR3, the DNA is TGTGCCAGCAGCCCGACGGGGGGATTAACAGATACGCAGTATTTT. Amino acids: CASSPTGGLTDTQYF.